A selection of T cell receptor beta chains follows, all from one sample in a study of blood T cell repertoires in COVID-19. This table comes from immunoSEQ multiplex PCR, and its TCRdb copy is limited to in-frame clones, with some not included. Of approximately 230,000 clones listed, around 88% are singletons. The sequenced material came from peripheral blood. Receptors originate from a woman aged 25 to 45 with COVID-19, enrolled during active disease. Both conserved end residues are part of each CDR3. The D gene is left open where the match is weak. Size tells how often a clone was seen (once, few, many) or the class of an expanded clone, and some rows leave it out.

CDR3aa: CASSLAGGDSPLHF; CDR3nt: TGCGCCAGCAGCTTGGCGGGGGGTGATTCACCCCTCCACTTT; d_gene: NA; j_gene: TRBJ1-6; v_gene: TRBV5-1; abundance: once
CDR3aa: CASFGGLAGKPPYNEQFF; CDR3nt: TGTGCCAGCTTTGGGGGACTAGCGGGTAAACCTCCCTACAATGAGCAGTTCTTC; d_gene: TRBD2; j_gene: TRBJ2-1; v_gene: TRBV7-9; abundance: NA
CDR3aa: CASSLGDRGRVDEQFF; CDR3nt: TGTGCCAGCAGCTTAGGGGACAGGGGAAGGGTCGATGAGCAGTTCTTC; d_gene: TRBD1; j_gene: TRBJ2-1; v_gene: TRBV11-2; abundance: NA
CDR3aa: CASRSIRTSGRGGNIQYF; CDR3nt: TGTGCCAGCAGGAGCATCCGGACTAGCGGGAGGGGCGGGAACATTCAGTACTTC; d_gene: TRBD2; j_gene: TRBJ2-4; v_gene: TRBV11-2; abundance: NA
CDR3aa: CASSESVSGGIQETQYF; CDR3nt: TGCGCCAGCAGTGAGTCGGTGAGCGGGGGGATCCAAGAGACCCAGTACTTC; d_gene: TRBD2; j_gene: TRBJ2-5; v_gene: TRBV10-2; abundance: NA
CDR3aa: CASSSYTNTGELFF; CDR3nt: TGTGCCAGCAGCTCGTACACGAACACCGGGGAGCTGTTTTTT; d_gene: NA; j_gene: TRBJ2-2; v_gene: TRBV11-2; abundance: NA
CDR3aa: CASSKKAYGDEQYF; CDR3nt: TGTGCCAGCAGCAAAAAGGCATACGGGGACGAGCAGTACTTC; d_gene: NA; j_gene: TRBJ2-7; v_gene: TRBV27; abundance: NA
CDR3aa: CAISERTGGIFNEQFF; CDR3nt: TGTGCCATCAGTGAACGGACAGGGGGCATTTTCAATGAGCAGTTCTTC; d_gene: TRBD1; j_gene: TRBJ2-1; v_gene: TRBV10-3; abundance: NA
CDR3aa: CASSAQTGLAETQYF; CDR3nt: TGTGCCAGCAGCGCCCAGACGGGACTAGCGGAGACCCAGTACTTC; d_gene: TRBD2; j_gene: TRBJ2-5; v_gene: TRBV9; abundance: NA
CDR3aa: CATRPGLGVPEQYF; CDR3nt: TGTGCCACGCGGCCGGGACTAGGTGTCCCCGAGCAGTACTTC; d_gene: TRBD2; j_gene: TRBJ2-7; v_gene: TRBV11-2; abundance: once
CDR3aa: CASSRGGGYGYTF; CDR3nt: TGTGCCAGCAGTAGGGGGGGCGGTTATGGCTACACCTTC; d_gene: NA; j_gene: TRBJ1-2; v_gene: TRBV6-5; abundance: NA
CDR3aa: CASSFGGTDFYGYTF; CDR3nt: TGTGCCAGCAGCTTCGGCGGGACGGACTTCTATGGCTACACCTTC; d_gene: NA; j_gene: TRBJ1-2; v_gene: TRBV5-4; abundance: NA
CDR3aa: CASSLAGGRSTEAFF; CDR3nt: TGTGCCAGCAGCTTAGCAGGGGGCAGAAGCACTGAAGCTTTCTTT; d_gene: TRBD1; j_gene: TRBJ1-1; v_gene: TRBV7-2; abundance: NA
CDR3aa: CATSDWKREGGDTQYF; CDR3nt: TGTGCCACCAGTGATTGGAAGCGGGAGGGTGGGGATACGCAGTATTTT; d_gene: TRBD2; j_gene: TRBJ2-3; v_gene: TRBV24-1; abundance: NA
CDR3aa: CASSLDRASTDTQYF; CDR3nt: TGTGCCAGCAGCTTGGATAGAGCTAGCACAGATACGCAGTATTTT; d_gene: NA; j_gene: TRBJ2-3; v_gene: TRBV5-4; abundance: NA
CDR3aa: CASTRRLGNQPQHF; CDR3nt: TGTGCCAGCACCCGAAGACTTGGCAATCAGCCCCAGCATTTT; d_gene: NA; j_gene: TRBJ1-5; v_gene: TRBV5-6; abundance: once
CDR3aa: CASSLLPPGLDYTEAFF; CDR3nt: TGTGCTAGCAGCTTACTCCCCCCAGGGTTGGATTACACTGAAGCTTTCTTT; d_gene: NA; j_gene: TRBJ1-1; v_gene: TRBV7-7; abundance: once
CDR3aa: CASSYFSGGENIQYF; CDR3nt: TGTGCCAGCAGTTACTTTTCCGGGGGGGAAAACATTCAGTACTTC; d_gene: TRBD2; j_gene: TRBJ2-4; v_gene: TRBV6-6; abundance: NA
CDR3aa: CASRSSGGTDTQYF; CDR3nt: TGTGCCAGCAGATCCTCGGGGGGCACAGATACGCAGTATTTT; d_gene: NA; j_gene: TRBJ2-3; v_gene: TRBV5-4; abundance: NA
CDR3aa: CASSLGDRVTGELFF; CDR3nt: TGTGCCAGCAGCTTAGGGGACAGGGTAACCGGGGAGCTGTTTTTT; d_gene: TRBD1; j_gene: TRBJ2-2; v_gene: TRBV7-2; abundance: NA
CDR3aa: CASSARGDIGETQYF; CDR3nt: TGTGCCAGCAGCGCTAGAGGGGACATTGGAGAGACCCAGTACTTC; d_gene: NA; j_gene: TRBJ2-5; v_gene: TRBV11-3; abundance: once
CDR3aa: CASSYGELRELFF; CDR3nt: TGTGCCAGCAGTTACGGGGAGTTGAGGGAGCTGTTTTTT; d_gene: NA; j_gene: TRBJ2-2; v_gene: TRBV6-2/TRBV6-3; abundance: once
CDR3aa: CASSGGQGANEQFF; CDR3nt: TGTGCCAGCAGCGGCGGACAGGGAGCGAATGAGCAGTTCTTC; d_gene: TRBD1; j_gene: TRBJ2-1; v_gene: TRBV13; abundance: NA
CDR3aa: CATSRGRQTSNQPQHF; CDR3nt: TGTGCCACCAGCAGAGGGAGACAGACCAGCAATCAGCCCCAGCATTTT; d_gene: NA; j_gene: TRBJ1-5; v_gene: TRBV15; abundance: once
CDR3aa: CASSLGLAGVGETQYF; CDR3nt: TGTGCCAGCAGCCTCGGACTAGCGGGGGTTGGAGAGACCCAGTACTTC; d_gene: TRBD2; j_gene: TRBJ2-5; v_gene: TRBV7-2; abundance: few
CDR3aa: CASSLYGTGDSPLHF; CDR3nt: TGTGCCAGCAGCTTGTATGGGACAGGGGATTCACCCCTCCACTTT; d_gene: TRBD1; j_gene: TRBJ1-6; v_gene: TRBV5-4; abundance: NA
CDR3aa: CASSQVRSGTQYF; CDR3nt: TGTGCCAGCAGCCAAGTTAGGTCGGGGACCCAGTACTTC; d_gene: NA; j_gene: TRBJ2-5; v_gene: TRBV14; abundance: NA
CDR3aa: CASSSYRDRSSYEQYF; CDR3nt: TGTGCCAGCAGCTCCTACCGGGACAGGAGCTCCTACGAGCAGTACTTC; d_gene: TRBD1; j_gene: TRBJ2-7; v_gene: TRBV11-2; abundance: NA
CDR3aa: CASSLVSGEGYQPQHF; CDR3nt: TGTGCCAGCAGCTTGGTTTCAGGGGAGGGCTATCAGCCCCAGCATTTT; d_gene: NA; j_gene: TRBJ1-5; v_gene: TRBV5-5; abundance: NA
CDR3aa: CSAGGGGEQFF; CDR3nt: TGCAGTGCCGGGGGAGGAGGTGAGCAGTTCTTC; d_gene: NA; j_gene: TRBJ2-1; v_gene: TRBV20-1; abundance: once
CDR3aa: CASSLGGNSPLHF; CDR3nt: TGTGCCAGCAGCTTAGGAGGTAATTCACCCCTCCACTTT; d_gene: NA; j_gene: TRBJ1-6; v_gene: TRBV7-2; abundance: NA
CDR3aa: CASSDGQGTDTQYF; CDR3nt: TGTGCCAGCAGTGACGGACAGGGCACAGATACGCAGTATTTT; d_gene: TRBD1; j_gene: TRBJ2-3; v_gene: TRBV6-4; abundance: NA
CDR3aa: CASSLPSTSGGRETQYF; CDR3nt: TGCGCCAGCAGCTTGCCCTCCACTAGCGGGGGGCGAGAGACCCAGTACTTC; d_gene: TRBD2; j_gene: TRBJ2-5; v_gene: TRBV5-1; abundance: NA
CDR3aa: CASRMDRATEAFF; CDR3nt: TGCGCCAGCCGTATGGACAGGGCAACTGAAGCTTTCTTT; d_gene: TRBD1; j_gene: TRBJ1-1; v_gene: TRBV10-2; abundance: NA
CDR3aa: CASSPSGTQKETQYF; CDR3nt: TGTGCCAGCAGCCCATCCGGGACTCAAAAAGAGACCCAGTACTTC; d_gene: NA; j_gene: TRBJ2-5; v_gene: TRBV7-2; abundance: NA
CDR3aa: CASSSTGWSYNEQFF; CDR3nt: TGTGCCAGCAGCTCCACAGGGTGGTCCTACAATGAGCAGTTCTTC; d_gene: NA; j_gene: TRBJ2-1; v_gene: TRBV11-3; abundance: NA
CDR3aa: CASSFRTSGFTGELFF; CDR3nt: TGTGCCAGCAGCTTTAGGACTAGCGGGTTCACCGGGGAGCTGTTTTTT; d_gene: TRBD2; j_gene: TRBJ2-2; v_gene: TRBV11-3; abundance: once
CDR3aa: CASRSLTPTSSYNEQFF; CDR3nt: TGTGCCAGCAGATCCCTGACACCGACTAGCTCCTACAATGAGCAGTTCTTC; d_gene: NA; j_gene: TRBJ2-1; v_gene: TRBV13; abundance: NA
CDR3aa: CASSRTGKIGMNTEAFF; CDR3nt: TGCGCCAGCAGCCGGACAGGGAAAATCGGTATGAACACTGAAGCTTTCTTT; d_gene: TRBD1; j_gene: TRBJ1-1; v_gene: TRBV5-1; abundance: NA
CDR3aa: CASSLVLDNEQFF; CDR3nt: TGTGCCAGCAGCTTGGTTCTCGACAATGAGCAGTTCTTC; d_gene: NA; j_gene: TRBJ2-1; v_gene: TRBV5-5; abundance: NA
CDR3aa: CASSPTGIGSPLHF; CDR3nt: TGTGCCAGCAGTCCAACAGGGATAGGATCACCCCTCCACTTT; d_gene: NA; j_gene: TRBJ1-6; v_gene: TRBV28; abundance: few
CDR3aa: CATSRAASGVNEQFF; CDR3nt: TGTGCCACCAGCAGAGCCGCTAGCGGGGTTAATGAGCAGTTCTTC; d_gene: TRBD2; j_gene: TRBJ2-1; v_gene: TRBV15; abundance: NA